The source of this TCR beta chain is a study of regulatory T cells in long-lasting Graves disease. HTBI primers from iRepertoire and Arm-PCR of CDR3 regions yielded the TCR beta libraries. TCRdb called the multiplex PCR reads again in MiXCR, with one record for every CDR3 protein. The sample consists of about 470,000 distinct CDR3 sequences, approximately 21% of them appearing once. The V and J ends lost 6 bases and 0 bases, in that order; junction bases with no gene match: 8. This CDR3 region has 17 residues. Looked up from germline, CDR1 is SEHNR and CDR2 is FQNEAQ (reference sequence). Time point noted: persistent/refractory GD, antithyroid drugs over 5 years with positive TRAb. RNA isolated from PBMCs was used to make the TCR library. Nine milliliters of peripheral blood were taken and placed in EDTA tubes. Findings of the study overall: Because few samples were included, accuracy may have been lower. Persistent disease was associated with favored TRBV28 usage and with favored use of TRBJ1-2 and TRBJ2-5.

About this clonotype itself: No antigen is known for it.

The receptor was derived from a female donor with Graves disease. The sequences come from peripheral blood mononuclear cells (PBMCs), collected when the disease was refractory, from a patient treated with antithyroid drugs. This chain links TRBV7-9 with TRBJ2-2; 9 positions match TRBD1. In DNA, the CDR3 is TGTGCCAGCAGTCAACAGGGGGCTCTACCGAACACCGGGGAGCTGTTTTTT. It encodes CASSQQGALPNTGELFF. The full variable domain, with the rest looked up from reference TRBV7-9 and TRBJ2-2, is DTGVSQNPRHKITKRGQNVTFRCDPISEHNRLYWYRQTLGQGPEFLTYFQNEAQLEKSRLLSDRFSAERPKGSFSTLEIQRTEQGDSAMYLCASSQQGALPNTGELFFGEGSRLTVL.